Listed below are T cell receptor delta chains from one sample, sequenced in a study of gamma-delta chains in newborns, infants, children. TCRdb fed the reads to CATT. The sample lists approximately 12,000 delta-chain clones; approximately 9.7% were seen once. Sequencing was done on a sample of blood. These TCRs come from a child who was a newborn, infant or young child, either healthy, febrile or measles-vaccinated (not recorded which). The CDR3 runs from the conserved cysteine through the conserved F or W. Each record gives: clone size, CDR3 length, D gene, J gene, V gene, CDR3 DNA, CDR3 protein. D genes are given only for firm matches. Rows may omit the clone size; those that give it use once, few, many or a size class.

clone size: -; CDR3 length: 17; D gene: TRDD3; J gene: TRDJ1; V gene: TRDV2; CDR3 DNA: TGTGCCTGTGACGGATTACTGGGGGGGGCGTACACCGATAAACTCATCTTT; CDR3 protein: CACDGLLGGAYTDKLIF
clone size: -; CDR3 length: 20; D gene: TRDD3; J gene: TRDJ3; V gene: TRDV2; CDR3 DNA: TGTGCCTGTGACACCCTCATCGGGATGGGGGATACCTGGGACACCCGACAGATGTTTTTC; CDR3 protein: CACDTLIGMGDTWDTRQMFF
clone size: few; CDR3 length: 17; D gene: TRDD3; J gene: TRDJ1; V gene: TRDV2; CDR3 DNA: TGTGCCTGTGATGGTCTGGGGGATAAGGGGAACACCGATAAACCCATCTTT; CDR3 protein: CACDGLGDKGNTDKPIF
clone size: -; CDR3 length: 15; D gene: -; J gene: TRDJ1; V gene: TRDV2; CDR3 DNA: TGTGCCTGTGACTCGCTGGGCGGGGACCCCGATAAACTCATCTTT; CDR3 protein: CACDSLGGDPDKLIF
clone size: medium-sized; CDR3 length: 15; D gene: TRDD3; J gene: TRDJ1; V gene: TRDV2; CDR3 DNA: TGTGCCTGTGATCTCTGGGGGAGGGTCACCGATAAACTCATCTTT; CDR3 protein: CACDLWGRVTDKLIF
clone size: few; CDR3 length: 20; D gene: TRDD3; J gene: TRDJ3; V gene: TRDV2; CDR3 DNA: TGTGCCTGTGACACCGTGGTGGGGGATACTAGCTCCTGGGACACCCGACAGATGTTTTTC; CDR3 protein: CACDTVVGDTSSWDTRQMFF
clone size: -; CDR3 length: 16; D gene: TRDD3; J gene: TRDJ2; V gene: TRDV2; CDR3 DNA: TGTGCCTGTGACCCTCTACTGGGGGATACGACAGCGCAACTCTTCTTT; CDR3 protein: CACDPLLGDTTAQLFF
clone size: -; CDR3 length: 18; D gene: TRDD3; J gene: TRDJ2; V gene: TRDV2; CDR3 DNA: TGTGCCTGTGACCCCGTACTGGGGGACGAAGCTTTGACAGCACAACTCTTCTTT; CDR3 protein: CACDPVLGDEALTAQLFF
clone size: -; CDR3 length: 21; D gene: TRDD3; J gene: TRDJ1; V gene: TRDV2; CDR3 DNA: TGTGCCTGTGACACCGTACGAAACCTCCTCGTCGGTGGGGGATACACCGATAAACTCATCTTT; CDR3 protein: CACDTVRNLLVGGGYTDKLIF
clone size: few; CDR3 length: 21; D gene: TRDD3; J gene: TRDJ3; V gene: TRDV2; CDR3 DNA: TGTGCCTGTGACACCGGATCTGGGGGATACGGTAGCTCCTGGGACACCCGACAGATGTTTTTC; CDR3 protein: CACDTGSGGYGSSWDTRQMFF
clone size: few; CDR3 length: 20; D gene: TRDD3; J gene: TRDJ3; V gene: TRDV2; CDR3 DNA: TGTGCCTGTGACACCGTACTGGGGGACACGCGCTCCTGGGACACCCGACAGATGTTTTTC; CDR3 protein: CACDTVLGDTRSWDTRQMFF
clone size: few; CDR3 length: 20; D gene: -; J gene: TRDJ1; V gene: TRDV2; CDR3 DNA: TGTGCCTGTGACACCGGGCATCCCCAACTACTGAAGCAGGCCACCGATAAACTCATCTTT; CDR3 protein: CACDTGHPQLLKQATDKLIF
clone size: -; CDR3 length: 15; D gene: -; J gene: TRDJ2; V gene: TRDV2; CDR3 DNA: TGTGCCTGTGACACCGTTGGGGGGGGACCAGCACAACTCTTCTTT; CDR3 protein: CACDTVGGGPAQLFF
clone size: few; CDR3 length: 17; D gene: -; J gene: TRDJ1; V gene: TRDV2; CDR3 DNA: TGTGCCTGTGACTATGTCGGGGGGACCCCCTACACCGATAAACTCATCTTT; CDR3 protein: CACDYVGGTPYTDKLIF
clone size: few; CDR3 length: 19; D gene: TRDD3; J gene: TRDJ3; V gene: TRDV2; CDR3 DNA: TGTGCCTGCGACACGGCTGGGGGCCGAAGCTCCTGGGACACCCGACAGATGTTTTTC; CDR3 protein: CACDTAGGRSSWDTRQMFF
clone size: -; CDR3 length: 14; D gene: -; J gene: TRDJ1; V gene: TRDV2; CDR3 DNA: TGTGCCTGTGACACCCTCGAACACACCGATAAACTCATCTTT; CDR3 protein: CACDTLEHTDKLIF
clone size: -; CDR3 length: 14; D gene: -; J gene: TRDJ1; V gene: TRDV2; CDR3 DNA: TGTGCCTGTGACACCTTGGGGGTCACCGATAAACTCACCTTT; CDR3 protein: CACDTLGVTDKLTF
clone size: -; CDR3 length: 17; D gene: TRDD3; J gene: TRDJ1; V gene: TRDV2; CDR3 DNA: TGTGCCTGTGACACCGTTGGGGGATACGGGTACACCGATAAACTCATCTTT; CDR3 protein: CACDTVGGYGYTDKLIF
clone size: -; CDR3 length: 21; D gene: TRDD3; J gene: TRDJ3; V gene: TRDV2; CDR3 DNA: TGTGCCTGTGACAAACTGGGGGATACGCAGAAGAGCTCCTGGGACACCCGACAGATGTTTTTC; CDR3 protein: CACDKLGDTQKSSWDTRQMFF
clone size: few; CDR3 length: 16; D gene: TRDD3; J gene: TRDJ3; V gene: TRDV2; CDR3 DNA: TGTGCCTGTGACGTACTGGGGGACTGGGACACCCGACAGATGTTTTTC; CDR3 protein: CACDVLGDWDTRQMFF
clone size: -; CDR3 length: 20; D gene: TRDD3; J gene: TRDJ3; V gene: TRDV2; CDR3 DNA: TGTGCCTGTGACACCAGCTGGACTGGGGGGAGCTCCTGGGACACCCGACAGATGTTTTTC; CDR3 protein: CACDTSWTGGSSWDTRQMFF
clone size: few; CDR3 length: 20; D gene: TRDD3; J gene: TRDJ1; V gene: TRDV2; CDR3 DNA: TGTGCCTGTGACACCGTCAGACTGGGGGATATTCGGCGTACCACCGATAAACTCATCTTT; CDR3 protein: CACDTVRLGDIRRTTDKLIF
clone size: -; CDR3 length: 21; D gene: TRDD3; J gene: TRDJ1; V gene: TRDV2; CDR3 DNA: TGCGCCTGTGACGCCTTGATTCCTGCAGAACTGGGGGATCAGGGCACCGATAAACTCATCTTT; CDR3 protein: CACDALIPAELGDQGTDKLIF
clone size: medium-sized; CDR3 length: 18; D gene: TRDD3; J gene: TRDJ3; V gene: TRDV2; CDR3 DNA: TGTGCCTGTGACATACTGGGGGATACGTCCTGGGACACCCGACAGATGTTTTTC; CDR3 protein: CACDILGDTSWDTRQMFF
clone size: few; CDR3 length: 15; D gene: TRDD3; J gene: TRDJ4; V gene: TRDV2; CDR3 DNA: TGTGCCTGTGACGACGTCGGGGATACGCTCAGACCCCTGATCTTT; CDR3 protein: CACDDVGDTLRPLIF
clone size: few; CDR3 length: 19; D gene: TRDD3; J gene: TRDJ1; V gene: TRDV2; CDR3 DNA: TGTGCCTGTGACACACTCCATGCACTGGGGGATACTTATACCGATAAACTCATCTTT; CDR3 protein: CACDTLHALGDTYTDKLIF
clone size: few; CDR3 length: 14; D gene: TRDD3; J gene: TRDJ1; V gene: TRDV2; CDR3 DNA: TGTGCCTGTGACACGCTGGGGGACCTCGATAAACTCATCTTT; CDR3 protein: CACDTLGDLDKLIF
clone size: few; CDR3 length: 19; D gene: TRDD3; J gene: TRDJ1; V gene: TRDV1; CDR3 DNA: TGTGCTCTTGGGGAACTTCTCCCGTACTGGGGGATGAAATCCGATAAACTCATCTTT; CDR3 protein: CALGELLPYWGMKSDKLIF
clone size: -; CDR3 length: 16; D gene: TRDD3; J gene: TRDJ1; V gene: TRDV2; CDR3 DNA: TGTGCCTGTGACAAACTGGGGTGTACAAGTTTGGGTAAACTCATCTTT; CDR3 protein: CACDKLGCTSLGKLIF
clone size: -; CDR3 length: 17; D gene: -; J gene: TRDJ1; V gene: TRDV2; CDR3 DNA: TGTGCCTGTGGCACCGTGGGTACTGGGAGATACACCGATAAACTCATCTTT; CDR3 protein: CACGTVGTGRYTDKLIF
clone size: -; CDR3 length: 13; D gene: -; J gene: TRDJ1; V gene: TRAV29/DV5; CDR3 DNA: TGTGCAGCAGGGCTTCCCGGGGCCTATAAACTCATCTTT; CDR3 protein: CAAGLPGAYKLIF
clone size: -; CDR3 length: 20; D gene: TRDD3; J gene: TRDJ3; V gene: TRDV2; CDR3 DNA: TGTGCCTGTGACAAGGTACTGGGGGATGCGGACTCCTGGGACACCCGACAGATGTTTTTC; CDR3 protein: CACDKVLGDADSWDTRQMFF
clone size: few; CDR3 length: 18; D gene: TRDD3; J gene: TRDJ2; V gene: TRDV2; CDR3 DNA: TGTGCCTGTGACGGCCTTCCGGGCGGGATACGGGAGACAGCGCAACTCTTCTTT; CDR3 protein: CACDGLPGGIRETAQLFF
clone size: few; CDR3 length: 19; D gene: TRDD3; J gene: TRDJ3; V gene: TRDV2; CDR3 DNA: TGTGCCTGTGACAAGACTTGGGGGATTGTCTCCTGGGACACCCGACAGATGTTTTTC; CDR3 protein: CACDKTWGIVSWDTRQMFF
clone size: few; CDR3 length: 15; D gene: TRDD3; J gene: TRDJ1; V gene: TRDV2; CDR3 DNA: TGTGCCTGTGAGGGAATGGGGGATACACCCGATAAACTCATCTTT; CDR3 protein: CACEGMGDTPDKLIF
clone size: few; CDR3 length: 18; D gene: -; J gene: TRDJ3; V gene: TRDV2; CDR3 DNA: TGTGCCTGTGACACTATACTGGGACCCTCCTGGGACACCCGACAGATGTTTTTC; CDR3 protein: CACDTILGPSWDTRQMFF
clone size: -; CDR3 length: 21; D gene: TRDD3; J gene: TRDJ1; V gene: TRDV2; CDR3 DNA: TGTGCCTGTGACTCCCTTCCGACTGGGGGATCCACCCCCCCGTACACCGATAAACTCATCTTT; CDR3 protein: CACDSLPTGGSTPPYTDKLIF
clone size: few; CDR3 length: 17; D gene: -; J gene: TRDJ1; V gene: TRDV2; CDR3 DNA: TGTGCCTGTGACACCCTCGCGGGCCGCGAATTCGCCGATAAACTCATCTTT; CDR3 protein: CACDTLAGREFADKLIF
clone size: -; CDR3 length: 20; D gene: TRDD3; J gene: TRDJ3; V gene: TRDV2; CDR3 DNA: TGTGCCTGTGACACCGTTCTGGGGGACGCGAGCTCCTGGGACACCCGACAGATGTTTTTC; CDR3 protein: CACDTVLGDASSWDTRQMFF
clone size: few; CDR3 length: 21; D gene: TRDD3; J gene: TRDJ3; V gene: TRDV2; CDR3 DNA: TGTGCCTGTGACACATTGTTCGGACTGGGGGTCGCCTCCTGGGACACCCGACAGATGTTTTTC; CDR3 protein: CACDTLFGLGVASWDTRQMFF
clone size: few; CDR3 length: 15; D gene: TRDD3; J gene: TRDJ1; V gene: TRDV2; CDR3 DNA: TGTGCCTGCCTGAAACTGGGGGATACCGGCGATAAACTCATCTTT; CDR3 protein: CACLKLGDTGDKLIF
clone size: few; CDR3 length: 19; D gene: TRDD3; J gene: TRDJ3; V gene: TRDV2; CDR3 DNA: TGTGCCTGTGACGGACTGGGGGATAACGGCTCCTGGGACACCCGACAGATGTTTTTC; CDR3 protein: CACDGLGDNGSWDTRQMFF
clone size: few; CDR3 length: 17; D gene: TRDD3; J gene: TRDJ1; V gene: TRDV2; CDR3 DNA: TGTGCCTGTGACATACTGGGGGAGGGACCGTACACCGATAAACTCATCTTT; CDR3 protein: CACDILGEGPYTDKLIF
clone size: few; CDR3 length: 18; D gene: TRDD3; J gene: TRDJ2; V gene: TRDV2; CDR3 DNA: TGTGCCTGTGACGGCCTTCCGGGCGGGATACGGGAGACAGCACAACTCTTCTTT; CDR3 protein: CACDGLPGGIRETAQLFF
clone size: few; CDR3 length: 14; D gene: TRDD3; J gene: TRDJ1; V gene: TRDV2; CDR3 DNA: TGTGCCTGTGACACTCTGGGGGATACCGATGAACTCATCTTT; CDR3 protein: CACDTLGDTDELIF
clone size: -; CDR3 length: 15; D gene: -; J gene: TRDJ1; V gene: TRAV29/DV5; CDR3 DNA: TGTGCAGCAAGCGAAAGGGACCTTTACACCGATAAACTCATCTTT; CDR3 protein: CAASERDLYTDKLIF
clone size: -; CDR3 length: 27; D gene: TRDD3; J gene: TRDJ3; V gene: TRDV2; CDR3 DNA: TGTGCCTGTGATCACACCTACCCAGAGATCCCCCGTACTGGGGGATACTTGAGCTCCTGGGACACCCGACAGATGTTTTTC; CDR3 protein: CACDHTYPEIPRTGGYLSSWDTRQMFF
clone size: -; CDR3 length: 17; D gene: -; J gene: TRDJ1; V gene: TRDV2; CDR3 DNA: TGTGCCCGTGGCAGTCTCGGTGGCTGGGACAACACCGATAAACTCATCTTT; CDR3 protein: CARGSLGGWDNTDKLIF
clone size: few; CDR3 length: 19; D gene: TRDD3; J gene: TRDJ1; V gene: TRDV2; CDR3 DNA: TGTGCCTGTGACGGGGTCCTGGGGGATACGCTAGGGGTTACGGATAAACTCATCTTT; CDR3 protein: CACDGVLGDTLGVTDKLIF
clone size: few; CDR3 length: 18; D gene: TRDD3; J gene: TRDJ3; V gene: TRDV2; CDR3 DNA: TGTGCCTGTGACGTACTGGGGGATAAACCCTGGGACACCCGACAGATGTTTTTC; CDR3 protein: CACDVLGDKPWDTRQMFF
clone size: few; CDR3 length: 18; D gene: TRDD3; J gene: TRDJ1; V gene: TRDV2; CDR3 DNA: TGTGCCTGTGACACCGTGGGACTGGGGGATACGAGGGCCGATAAACTCATCTTT; CDR3 protein: CACDTVGLGDTRADKLIF
clone size: -; CDR3 length: 14; D gene: -; J gene: TRDJ1; V gene: TRDV2; CDR3 DNA: TGTGCCTGTGACCCTATGACGTACACCGATAAACTCATCTTT; CDR3 protein: CACDPMTYTDKLIF
clone size: -; CDR3 length: 16; D gene: TRDD3; J gene: TRDJ1; V gene: TRDV2; CDR3 DNA: TGTGCCTGTGACACCGTGGGGGATTTCGGCCCCGATAAACTCATCTTT; CDR3 protein: CACDTVGDFGPDKLIF
clone size: -; CDR3 length: 15; D gene: TRDD3; J gene: TRDJ1; V gene: TRDV2; CDR3 DNA: TGTGCTTGTGACGTACTGGGGGATATGCTAGATAAACTCATCTTT; CDR3 protein: CACDVLGDMLDKLIF
clone size: few; CDR3 length: 17; D gene: TRDD3; J gene: TRDJ1; V gene: TRDV2; CDR3 DNA: TGTGCCTGTGATTACGTACTGGGGGATACCCACACCGATAAACTCATCTTT; CDR3 protein: CACDYVLGDTHTDKLIF
clone size: few; CDR3 length: 19; D gene: TRDD3; J gene: TRDJ3; V gene: TRDV2; CDR3 DNA: TGTGCCTGTGAACCTGTACTGGGGGATAATCCCTGGGACACCCGACAGATGTTTTTC; CDR3 protein: CACEPVLGDNPWDTRQMFF
clone size: few; CDR3 length: 19; D gene: TRDD3; J gene: TRDJ1; V gene: TRDV2; CDR3 DNA: TGTGCCTGTGACAACCCCGCCCTACTGGGGGATTTCTACACCGATAAACTCATCTTT; CDR3 protein: CACDNPALLGDFYTDKLIF
clone size: -; CDR3 length: 15; D gene: TRDD3; J gene: TRDJ1; V gene: TRDV2; CDR3 DNA: TGTGCCTGTGATATACTGGGGGATTACACCGATAAACTCATCTTT; CDR3 protein: CACDILGDYTDKLIF
clone size: -; CDR3 length: 15; D gene: -; J gene: TRDJ1; V gene: TRDV2; CDR3 DNA: TGTGCCTGTGACACTTTGGGGACGTACACCGATAAACTCATCTTT; CDR3 protein: CACDTLGTYTDKLIF
clone size: -; CDR3 length: 16; D gene: TRDD3; J gene: TRDJ1; V gene: TRDV2; CDR3 DNA: TGTGCCTGTGACACGCTAGAGGGGGATACGGAGGATAAACTCATCTTT; CDR3 protein: CACDTLEGDTEDKLIF